Detailed here is one T cell receptor beta chain. This sample is part of a study of T cell responses to AZD1222 COVID-19 vaccine. Assay: immunoSEQ multiplex PCR; the TCRdb copy retains only in-frame clones and omits some. The sample records 100,000 or so clones, about nine tenths being singletons. This CDR3 has 17 amino acids. Germline V gene data show CDR1 as MDHEN and CDR2 as SYDVKM. The V gene lost 4 bases and the J gene lost 0 bases, with 16 bases spanning the gap. The chain is built from TRBV28 and TRBJ1-5; D is possibly TRBD1 (5 bases). The TCR was taken from an adult in good health. Sequenced material: peripheral blood, taken on day 0 of AZD1222 vaccination. CDR3 residues: CASSSDIPSYSNQPQHF. The DNA for the CDR3 is TGTGCCAGCAGTTCGGACATCCCCTCATATAGCAATCAGCCCCAGCATTTT.